Listed below are T cell receptor beta chains from one sample, sequenced in a study of glioma-infiltrating T cells. TCRdb re-analysed the multiplex PCR reads in MiXCR, keeping a single row per CDR3 protein. Of around 350,000 distinct CDR3 sequences listed, 41% are singletons. Sequences were obtained from glioma tissue, nonneoplastic brain tissue, or PBMCs (not recorded which). These receptors were taken from a human donor with low-grade glioma or glioblastoma, undergoing nonglioma brain surgery, or in good health (not recorded which). CDR3s include the opening cysteine and the closing phenylalanine or tryptophan.

CDR3aa	v_gene
CASSLERAGGLEQFF	TRBV27
CASSHPGETQYF	TRBV2
CASSQRQPGGTYNEQFF	TRBV4-3
CASSPRGIFNYGYTF	TRBV14
CASSQAGSGTDTRYF	TRBV4-1
CASSPRPGHKQETQYF	TRBV28
CSAPDYFSYEQYF	TRBV20-1
CSAPEGDGYFYEQYF	TRBV20-1
CASRSGGYEQYF	TRBV27
CASSYGGTRPRGAQYF	TRBV6-2/TRBV6-3
CASSLGGRAYTEAFF	TRBV5-4
CASSYTIAGGGARYEKFF	TRBV6-5
CASSLAQGGETQYF	TRBV7-7
CSRVLAGPDTQYF	TRBV20-1
CASSPGIVHSYEQYF	TRBV5-4
CSVARPGQGADTQYF	TRBV29-1
CASSSTGIQETQYF	TRBV5-1
CASGSFSSGETQYF	TRBV27
CASSLPGGEQYF	TRBV7-6
CATMARTGHPNTEAFF	TRBV15
CASSDTWGKNTEAFF	TRBV2
CASSQDVGLTYGYTF	TRBV4-2
CASRQGRGWNEQFF	TRBV2
CASGLARTGKSNQPQHF	TRBV12-5
CAISGYRDGYTF	TRBV12-3/TRBV12-4
CSARAAGQGKDSGYGYTF	TRBV20-1
CSARDWAGGSNQPQHF	TRBV20-1
CSATGLAPLGTDTQYF	TRBV20-1
CASSQDVGTDTQYF	TRBV4-3
CASSNPESPLHF	TRBV18
CASSPSIVTGEAFF	TRBV18
CASSYSMLETNYSYTF	TRBV6-6
CASSQAGAEAGELFF	TRBV4-2
CSARGPRGGKYQETQYF	TRBV20-1
CAISGHGGSTDTQYF	TRBV27
CATAGTGGSETQYF	TRBV12-3/TRBV12-4
CATNPGQGAYEQYF	TRBV2
CASRPTGGSTGELFF	TRBV6-1
CASSLGGAVNTEAFF	TRBV28
CASSQELLTGELFF	TRBV7-2
CASSPYSQGAANTEAFF	TRBV5-1
CASSKGQGFPEQYF	TRBV27
CASSRTRSGNTIYF	TRBV4-2
CASRRGPADTQYF	TRBV6-1
CASSLGGLPYEQYF	TRBV7-6
CASSLGSQGAYF	TRBV7-2
CASSPTRQGYEQYF	TRBV2
CSAERGPGEDTQYF	TRBV29-1
CANSYGETQYF	TRBV27
CASSHIGFGNTGELFF	TRBV27
CASSSNTYEQYF	TRBV28
CSVETLAVGGNEQFF	TRBV29-1
CASSLEVNRQYF	TRBV7-2